What follows is one TCR beta chain and its context. These data are taken from a study of cytomegalovirus exposure and HLA in healthy donors. Germline-derived CDR1 and CDR2 are LNHNV and YYDKDF (reference sequence). The CDR3 runs 16 residues. V lost 5 bases, J lost 3 bases, and 8 bases stayed unmatched. Produced via immunoSEQ multiplex PCR; TCRdb's table is partial and in-frame only. This table holds about 220,000 clones, about 90% found once. Input material: PBMCs. The chain employs TRBV15 and TRBJ2-3, with TRBD2 matching 10 bases. This TCR came from a woman between 18 and 29 years old in good health and CMV-seronegative. This chain's CDR3 is CATSALAGGVTDTQYF. DNA of the CDR3: TGTGCCACCAGCGCCTTAGCGGGAGGCGTTACAGATACGCAGTATTTT.